This TCR beta chain was sequenced for a study of blood T cell repertoires in COVID-19. Turning to the study itself: Both acute and convalescent COVID-19 samples were obtained from the United States, Italy and Spain. In each case, the material was cDNA or gDNA derived from T cells, B-cell-depleted T cells, or PBMCs.

The V end was cut by 1 base, the J end by 4 bases, with 16 bases between. In germline, CDR1 is LGHDT, CDR2 YNNKEL (reference sequence). The CDR3 runs to 16 residues. Study processing details: Quantification of nucleated cells was approximated via reference gene primer amplification. Produced via immunoSEQ multiplex PCR; TCRdb's table is partial and in-frame only. The V and J calls and clone size are taken from that table; D and trimming were inferred from the DNA. The sample yields around 200,000 clones, about 85% seen once. The source material was peripheral blood. The gene calls are TRBV3-1 (or the pseudogene TRBV3-2) and TRBJ1-2; D perhaps matches TRBD1 (5 bases). The sequence was collected from a woman aged 80 or over with acute or convalescent COVID-19. DNA of the CDR3: TGTGCCAGCAGCCAAGGTGTAGGGCCGGGACTCTATGGCTACACCTTC. Translated, it gives CASSQGVGPGLYGYTF.